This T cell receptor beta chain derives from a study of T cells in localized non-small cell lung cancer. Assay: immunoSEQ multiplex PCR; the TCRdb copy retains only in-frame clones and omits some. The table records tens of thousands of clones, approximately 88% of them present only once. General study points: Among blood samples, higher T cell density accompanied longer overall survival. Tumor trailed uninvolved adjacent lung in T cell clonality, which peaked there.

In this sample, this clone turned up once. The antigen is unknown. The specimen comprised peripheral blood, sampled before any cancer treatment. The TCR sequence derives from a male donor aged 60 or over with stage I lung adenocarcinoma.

The CDR3 sequence is CASSSGWGANEKLFF. The CDR3, as DNA: TGTGCCAGCAGCTCTGGGTGGGGGGCGAATGAAAAACTGTTTTTT. The chain joins TRBV7-2 to TRBJ1-4, with D tentatively TRBD1 (6 bases). The germline V and J ends were trimmed by 4 bases and 5 bases, with 14 bases remaining between them. CDR1 and CDR2 from the germline V gene are SGHTA and FQGNSA. CDR3 length: 15 amino acids.